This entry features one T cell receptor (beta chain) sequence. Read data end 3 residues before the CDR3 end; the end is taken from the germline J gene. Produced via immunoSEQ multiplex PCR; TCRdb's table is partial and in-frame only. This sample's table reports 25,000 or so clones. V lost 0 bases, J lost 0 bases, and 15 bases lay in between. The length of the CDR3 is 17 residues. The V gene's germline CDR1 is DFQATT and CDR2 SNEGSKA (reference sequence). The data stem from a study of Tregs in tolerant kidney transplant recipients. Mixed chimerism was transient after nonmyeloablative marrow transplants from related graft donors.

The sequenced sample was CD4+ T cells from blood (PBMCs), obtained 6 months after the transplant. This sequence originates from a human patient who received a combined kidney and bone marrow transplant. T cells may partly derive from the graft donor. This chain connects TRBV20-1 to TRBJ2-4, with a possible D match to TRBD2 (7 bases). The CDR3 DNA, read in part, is TGCAGTGCTAGAGATCCCTTAGGGGGGGTAGCCAAAAACATT. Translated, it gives CSARDPLGGVAKNI. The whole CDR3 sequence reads CSARDPLGGVAKNIQYF.